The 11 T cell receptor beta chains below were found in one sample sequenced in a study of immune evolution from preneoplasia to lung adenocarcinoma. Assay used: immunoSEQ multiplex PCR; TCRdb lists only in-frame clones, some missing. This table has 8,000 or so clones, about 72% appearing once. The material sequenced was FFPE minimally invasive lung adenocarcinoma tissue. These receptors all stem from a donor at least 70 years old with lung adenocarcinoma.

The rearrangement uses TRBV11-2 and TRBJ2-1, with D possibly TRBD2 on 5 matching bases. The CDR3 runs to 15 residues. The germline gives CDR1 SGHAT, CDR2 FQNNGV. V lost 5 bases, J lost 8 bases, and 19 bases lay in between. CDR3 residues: CASSPQGSPLDEQFF. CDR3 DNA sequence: TGTGCCAGCAGCCCCCAAGGGAGCCCTTTAGATGAGCAGTTCTTC. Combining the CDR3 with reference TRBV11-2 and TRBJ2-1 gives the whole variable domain EAGVAQSPRYKIIEKRQSVAFWCNPISGHATLYWYQQILGQGPKLLIQFQNNGVVDDSQLPKDRFSAERLKGVDSTLKIQPAKLEDSAVYLCASSPQGSPLDEQFFGPGTRLTVL.

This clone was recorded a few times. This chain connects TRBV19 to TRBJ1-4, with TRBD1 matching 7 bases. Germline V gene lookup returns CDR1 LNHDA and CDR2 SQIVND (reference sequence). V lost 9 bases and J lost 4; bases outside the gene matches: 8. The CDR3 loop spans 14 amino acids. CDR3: CARIKGTVNEKLFF. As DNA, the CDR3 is TGTGCCAGGATAAAGGGGACAGTTAATGAAAAACTGTTTTTT.

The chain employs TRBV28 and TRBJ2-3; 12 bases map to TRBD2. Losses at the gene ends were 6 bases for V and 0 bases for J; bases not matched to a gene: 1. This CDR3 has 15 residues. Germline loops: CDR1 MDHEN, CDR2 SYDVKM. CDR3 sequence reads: CASSTSGRSTDTQYF. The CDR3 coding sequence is TGTGCCAGCAGCACTAGCGGGAGGAGCACAGATACGCAGTATTTT.

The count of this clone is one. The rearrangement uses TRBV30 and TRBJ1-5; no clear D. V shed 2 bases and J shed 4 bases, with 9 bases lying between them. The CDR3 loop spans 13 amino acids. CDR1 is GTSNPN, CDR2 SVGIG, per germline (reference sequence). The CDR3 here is CAWSWQPNQPQHF. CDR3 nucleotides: TGTGCCTGGAGTTGGCAGCCGAATCAGCCCCAGCATTTT. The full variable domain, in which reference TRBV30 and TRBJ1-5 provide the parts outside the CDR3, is SQTIHQWPATLVQPVGSPLSLECTVEGTSNPNLYWYRQAAGRGLQLLFYSVGIGQISSEVPQNLSASRPQDRQFILSSKKLLLSDSGFYLCAWSWQPNQPQHFGDGTRLSIL.

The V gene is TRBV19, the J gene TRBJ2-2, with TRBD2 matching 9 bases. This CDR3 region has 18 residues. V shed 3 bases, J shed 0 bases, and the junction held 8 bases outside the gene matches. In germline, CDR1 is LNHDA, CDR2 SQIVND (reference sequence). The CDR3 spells CASSIKTSGFANTGELFF. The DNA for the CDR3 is TGTGCCAGTAGTATCAAGACTAGCGGATTCGCGAACACCGGGGAGCTGTTTTTT.

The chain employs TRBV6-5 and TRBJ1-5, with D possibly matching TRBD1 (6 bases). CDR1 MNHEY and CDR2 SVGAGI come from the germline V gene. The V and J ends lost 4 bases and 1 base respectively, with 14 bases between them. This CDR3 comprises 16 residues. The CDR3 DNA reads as TGTGCCAGCAGTTTCTCGACAGGACAAAGCAATCAGCCCCAGCATTTT. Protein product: CASSFSTGQSNQPQHF.

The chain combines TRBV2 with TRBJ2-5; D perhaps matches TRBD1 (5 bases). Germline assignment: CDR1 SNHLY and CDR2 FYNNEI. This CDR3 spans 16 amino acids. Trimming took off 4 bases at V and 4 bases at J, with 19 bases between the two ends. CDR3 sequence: CASSVGRMSQGETQYF. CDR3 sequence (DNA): TGTGCCAGCAGTGTTGGACGGATGAGTCAGGGAGAGACCCAGTACTTC.

CDR3 DNA: TGTGCCAGCAGTTACGGCGGGGGAGTGTACAATGAGCAGTTCTTC. It is translated as CASSYGGGVYNEQFF. This chain links TRBV6-6 with TRBJ2-1, with 7 bases matching TRBD2. J was trimmed by 4 bases and V by 2 bases; bases with no gene match: 5. CDR3 length: 15 amino acids. Germline V gives CDR1 MNHNY, CDR2 SVGAGI (reference sequence).

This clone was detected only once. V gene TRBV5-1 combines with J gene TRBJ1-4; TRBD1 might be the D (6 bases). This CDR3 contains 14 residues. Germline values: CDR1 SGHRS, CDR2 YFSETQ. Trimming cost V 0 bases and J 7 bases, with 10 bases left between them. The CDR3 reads CASSLGEGGEKLFF. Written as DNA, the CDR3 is TGCGCCAGCAGCTTGGGCGAAGGGGGTGAAAAACTGTTTTTT. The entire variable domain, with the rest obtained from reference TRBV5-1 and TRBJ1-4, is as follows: KAGVTQTPRYLIKTRGQQVTLSCSPISGHRSVSWYQQTPGQGLQFLFEYFSETQRNKGNFPGRFSGRQFSNSRSEMNVSTLELGDSALYLCASSLGEGGEKLFFGSGTQLSVL.

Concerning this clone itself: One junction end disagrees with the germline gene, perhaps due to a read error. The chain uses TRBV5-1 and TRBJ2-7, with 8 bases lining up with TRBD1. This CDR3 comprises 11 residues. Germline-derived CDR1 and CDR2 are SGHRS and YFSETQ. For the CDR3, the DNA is TGCGCCAGCAGCGAGGACAGGGTGATGAACTTC. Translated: CASSEDRVMNF.

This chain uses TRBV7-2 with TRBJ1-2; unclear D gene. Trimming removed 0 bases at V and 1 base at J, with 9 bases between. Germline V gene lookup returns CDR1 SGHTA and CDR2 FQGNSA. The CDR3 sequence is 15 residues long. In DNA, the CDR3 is TGTGCCAGCAGCTTAGCGGGTAACAGTAACTATGGCTACACCTTC. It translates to CASSLAGNSNYGYTF.